This is a list of T cell receptor beta chains from one sample in a study of blood T cell repertoires in COVID-19. Profiled with immunoSEQ multiplex PCR; TCRdb holds only in-frame clones, not every one. The sample records about 270,000 clones, approximately 90% being singletons. Sequencing input: PBMCs or T cells enriched from blood (not recorded which). The receptors stem from a man aged 18-30 years who had recovered from COVID-19. Both conserved end residues are part of each CDR3. D genes are given only for firm matches. Part of the rows lack a size; the others show once, few, many or a class for expanded clones.

size | length | D | J | V | CDR3 | DNA
. | 15 | . | TRBJ1-5 | TRBV12-2 | CASRGWRASNQPQHF | TGTGCAAGTCGCGGTTGGAGGGCGAGCAATCAGCCCCAGCATTTT
. | 13 | TRBD1 | TRBJ2-3 | TRBV24-1 | CATSTGGTDTQYF | TGTGCCACCAGTACAGGGGGCACAGATACGCAGTATTTT
. | 13 | TRBD2 | TRBJ2-3 | TRBV3-1/TRBV3-2 | CASSASGGDTQYF | TGTGCCAGCAGCGCTAGCGGCGGTGATACGCAGTATTTT
. | 14 | . | TRBJ2-1 | TRBV27 | CASRVPGTYNEQFF | TGTGCCAGCAGGGTGCCAGGGACATACAATGAGCAGTTCTTC
once | 16 | . | TRBJ2-3 | TRBV7-2 | CASSLAGGRSADTQYF | TGTGCCAGCAGCTTAGCTGGGGGGAGGTCCGCAGATACGCAGTATTTT
. | 12 | . | TRBJ1-1 | TRBV18 | CASSTNRDPAFF | TGTGCCAGCTCAACAAACAGGGATCCAGCTTTCTTT
. | 14 | . | TRBJ1-5 | TRBV5-6 | CASSFQGGGQPQHF | TGTGCCAGCAGCTTTCAGGGAGGAGGTCAGCCCCAGCATTTT
. | 12 | . | TRBJ1-1 | TRBV20-1 | CSASTGNTEAFF | TGCAGTGCTAGTACAGGGAACACTGAAGCTTTCTTT
. | 14 | . | TRBJ2-5 | TRBV6-5 | CASSYRRGFETQYF | TGTGCCAGCAGTTACCGTAGGGGATTCGAGACCCAGTACTTC
. | 18 | TRBD2 | TRBJ2-7 | TRBV28 | CASNIPGTSGRLIYEQYF | TGTGCCAGCAATATCCCCGGGACTAGCGGGAGGCTAATCTACGAGCAGTACTTC
. | 13 | . | TRBJ2-1 | TRBV28 | CASSGLSYNEQFF | TGTGCCAGCAGTGGACTCAGTTACAATGAGCAGTTCTTC
. | 14 | . | TRBJ2-3 | TRBV3-1/TRBV3-2 | CASSQDLSTDTQYF | TGTGCCAGCAGCCAAGATCTGAGCACAGATACGCAGTATTTT
. | 16 | . | TRBJ1-2 | TRBV18 | CASSPKLEGTPYGYTF | TGTGCCAGCTCACCAAAGCTGGAGGGGACCCCCTATGGCTACACCTTC
. | 14 | TRBD1 | TRBJ2-7 | TRBV7-6 | CASSQTGGIYEQYF | TGTGCCAGCAGCCAAACAGGGGGGATCTACGAGCAGTACTTC
once | 13 | TRBD1 | TRBJ2-1 | TRBV5-6 | CASNLDRGDEQFF | TGTGCCAGCAATCTGGACAGGGGCGATGAGCAGTTCTTC
once | 14 | . | TRBJ1-6 | TRBV30 | CAWTHRVDDSPLHF | TGTGCCTGGACGCACAGGGTCGACGATTCACCCCTCCACTTT
. | 17 | TRBD2 | TRBJ2-1 | TRBV5-1 | CASSLALGGSSYNEQFF | TGCGCCAGCAGCTTGGCTCTTGGCGGGAGCTCCTACAATGAGCAGTTCTTC
. | 15 | . | TRBJ2-5 | TRBV4-2 | CASSQMEGAQGTQYF | TGTGCCAGCAGCCAGATGGAGGGGGCGCAGGGGACCCAGTACTTC
. | 16 | TRBD2 | TRBJ2-7 | TRBV2 | CAIWTREALSSYEQYF | TGTGCCATTTGGACCCGGGAGGCGCTAAGCTCCTACGAGCAGTACTTC
. | 15 | . | TRBJ1-6 | TRBV21-1 | CASSAYRGGNSPLHF | TGTGCCAGCAGCGCCTACAGGGGCGGGAATTCACCCCTCCACTTT
. | 12 | . | TRBJ2-7 | TRBV7-2 | CASSSNRGEQYF | TGTGCCAGCAGCTCCAATCGGGGGGAGCAGTACTTC
. | 16 | TRBD2 | TRBJ2-5 | TRBV7-9 | CASSSGLAGTQETQYF | TGTGCCAGCAGCTCGGGACTAGCGGGGACTCAAGAGACCCAGTACTTC
once | 13 | TRBD1 | TRBJ2-7 | TRBV10-2 | CASTDRGYYEQYF | TGCGCCAGCACCGACAGGGGGTACTACGAGCAGTACTTC
once | 13 | TRBD2 | TRBJ2-1 | TRBV5-1 | CASSGTSSNEQFF | TGCGCCAGCAGCGGGACTAGCTCCAATGAGCAGTTCTTC
. | 14 | TRBD1 | TRBJ1-1 | TRBV5-1 | CASSYGQGGTEAFF | TGCGCCAGCAGCTACGGACAGGGGGGCACTGAAGCTTTCTTT
. | 15 | . | TRBJ2-7 | TRBV5-1 | CASSLTSSIGREQYF | TGCGCCAGCAGCTTGACTAGCAGCATAGGCAGGGAGCAGTACTTC
. | 13 | . | TRBJ2-7 | TRBV12-3/TRBV12-4 | CASSPTGPVEQYF | TGTGCCAGCAGCCCAACAGGACCCGTGGAGCAGTACTTC
. | 16 | TRBD2 | TRBJ2-1 | TRBV7-8 | CASSWTSGGAYNEQFF | TGTGCCAGCAGCTGGACTAGCGGGGGGGCGTACAATGAGCAGTTCTTC
once | 16 | . | TRBJ1-1 | TRBV19 | CASSIWREGMNTEAFF | TGTGCCAGTAGTATTTGGAGGGAAGGAATGAACACTGAAGCTTTCTTT
once | 12 | . | TRBJ2-1 | TRBV5-4 | CASSFWSAAPFF | TGTGCCAGCAGCTTCTGGTCGGCGGCCCCCTTCTTC
. | 17 | TRBD1 | TRBJ1-1 | TRBV29-1 | CSVVYRDRRVGNTEAFF | TGCAGCGTTGTATACCGGGACAGGAGGGTGGGGAACACTGAAGCTTTCTTT
. | 13 | . | TRBJ2-1 | TRBV3-1/TRBV3-2 | CASLESGTNEQFF | TGTGCCAGCCTCGAGTCAGGAACTAATGAGCAGTTCTTC
. | 12 | TRBD1 | TRBJ1-2 | TRBV30 | CAWSGTGNGYTF | TGTGCCTGGAGTGGGACAGGGAATGGCTACACCTTC
once | 14 | . | TRBJ2-1 | TRBV5-1 | CASSFQGRGNEQFF | TGCGCCAGCAGCTTTCAGGGGAGAGGCAATGAGCAGTTCTTC
. | 12 | . | TRBJ1-1 | TRBV2 | CASSVTGTEAFF | TGTGCCAGCAGTGTGACTGGCACTGAAGCTTTCTTT
. | 14 | TRBD1 | TRBJ2-5 | TRBV10-1 | CASSEGGQAETQYF | TGCGCCAGCAGTGAGGGAGGACAGGCGGAGACCCAGTACTTC
. | 11 | . | TRBJ1-4 | TRBV5-1 | CASSVSEKLFF | TGCGCCAGCAGTGTGAGTGAAAAACTGTTTTTT
. | 15 | . | TRBJ2-2 | TRBV2 | CASSGPFRTTGELFF | TGTGCCAGCAGTGGGCCTTTCAGGACAACCGGGGAGCTGTTTTTT
. | 14 | . | TRBJ1-2 | TRBV5-1 | CASSQTTGSYGYTF | TGCGCCAGCAGCCAAACTACAGGGAGCTATGGCTACACCTTC
. | 15 | . | TRBJ1-1 | TRBV5-1 | CASSLEGEMNTEAFF | TGCGCCAGCAGCTTGGAGGGAGAAATGAACACTGAAGCTTTCTTT
. | 13 | TRBD1 | TRBJ1-2 | TRBV5-1 | CASSRTGNYGYTF | TGCGCCAGCAGCCGGACAGGGAACTATGGCTACACCTTC
. | 21 | TRBD1 | TRBJ2-1 | TRBV3-1/TRBV3-2 | CASSPRPGTGGSLGSYNEQFF | TGTGCCAGCAGCCCCCGACCCGGGACAGGGGGCAGTTTGGGGTCCTACAATGAGCAGTTCTTC
. | 15 | TRBD1 | TRBJ1-6 | TRBV7-2 | CASSFYGTGQAPLHF | TGTGCCAGCAGCTTTTACGGGACAGGGCAAGCACCCCTCCACTTT
once | 12 | TRBD1 | TRBJ1-1 | TRBV27 | CASSPTGFEAFF | TGTGCCAGCAGTCCGACAGGGTTTGAAGCTTTCTTT
. | 13 | . | TRBJ1-6 | TRBV19 | CASRPTANSPLHF | TGTGCCAGTAGACCGACAGCCAATTCACCCCTCCACTTT
. | 15 | TRBD1 | TRBJ1-1 | TRBV6-1 | CASSDISTGHTEAFF | TGTGCCAGCAGTGACATCTCGACAGGGCACACTGAAGCTTTCTTT
. | 13 | . | TRBJ1-5 | TRBV9 | CASGQGSNQPQHF | TGTGCCAGCGGCCAGGGCAGCAATCAGCCCCAGCATTTT
. | 15 | TRBD1 | TRBJ1-2 | TRBV2 | CASSSPGQGDYGYTF | TGTGCCAGCAGTTCGCCGGGACAGGGGGACTATGGCTACACCTTC
. | 14 | . | TRBJ1-5 | TRBV11-3 | CASTETGPWQPQHF | TGTGCCAGCACCGAAACAGGGCCTTGGCAGCCCCAGCATTTT
. | 15 | TRBD1 | TRBJ1-3 | TRBV11-2 | CASSFRQGFGNTIYF | TGTGCCAGCAGCTTCAGACAGGGCTTTGGAAACACCATATATTTT
. | 17 | TRBD1 | TRBJ1-6 | TRBV5-1 | CASSLGGTGLANSPLHF | TGCGCCAGCAGCTTGGGAGGGACAGGGTTGGCAAATTCACCCCTCCACTTT
once | 14 | TRBD2 | TRBJ2-7 | TRBV7-9 | CASSLVGLVYEQYF | TGTGCCAGCAGCTTAGTCGGACTAGTCTACGAGCAGTACTTC
. | 12 | . | TRBJ1-2 | TRBV5-6 | CASSGRGYGYTF | TGTGCCAGCAGCGGGAGAGGGTATGGCTACACCTTC